The present entry profiles one TCR beta chain with its context. The antigen this receptor binds is unknown. Per-nucleotide qualities are absent, and no much larger clonotype sits a single base away. The data stem from a study of blood T cell repertoires in COVID-19 (dated by TCRdb to about 2020). About the study as a whole: Samples covering the acute and convalescent phases of COVID-19 were provided by collaborators in the United States, Italy and Spain. Samples were obtained from the ongoing ImmuneRACE study (first 160 participants) and from about 1,300 subjects provided by 6 global collaborators. Where available, HLA class I and class II types were obtained from metadata supplied by the sample provider rather than from assay-based typing. The repertoires were released in a freely available public database intended as a resource for research on the immune response to SARS-CoV-2. Nearly every sample came with metadata listing a de-identified subject ID, COVID-19 status, age in years and sex. The prospective study material was composed of cDNA or gDNA derived from T cells, B-cell-depleted T cells, or PBMCs. The dataset comprised deeply sampled blood TCRbeta repertoires from subjects exposed to, actively infected with, or recovered from COVID-19. The investigation overall reported the following: The quantity of clinical and demographic metadata differed by source and by participant and was supplied without curation.

In the prospective study, participants were roughly 18 to 89 years old, resided in about two dozen geographic areas of the United States, and were enrolled through a virtual design. In the prospective study, participants were assigned to cohorts based on the clinical history participants reported in a screening survey and a study questionnaire. For ImmuneRACE Cohort 3, a participant was defined as recovered based on two consecutive negative NP/OP PCR tests, clearance by a healthcare professional, or resolution of symptoms. In the prospective study, mobile phlebotomists collected whole blood, serum and a nasopharyngeal or oropharyngeal swab from each participant. Additional blood draws and questionnaires over an approximately 2-month period could optionally be provided by prospective study participants. Before DNA extraction, blood samples from the prospective study were shipped at room temperature or frozen.

TCRbeta CDR3 regions were amplified from genomic DNA using the immunoSEQ Assay, a bias-controlled multiplex PCR. From the authors' description of their analysis: The number of nucleated cells in each sample was estimated from the amplification of reference gene primers within the assay. Sequence reads were collapsed and filtered to measure the absolute abundance of every unique TCRbeta CDR3 rearrangement. Productive Simpson clonality was computed per sample as the square root of Simpson's diversity index over productive rearrangements. TCRdb carries this immuneACCESS record with in-frame sequences only. Its versions omit some clonotypes, under half of them owing to an unresolved V gene in the studies checked, with the rest unexplained. V and J calls and clone size are as listed in that table; D and trimming were resolved from the DNA. Here the sample has roughly 140,000 clones; 70% to 90% occur a single time. The leading ten clones occupy more than 5% of the sample.

CDR1 and CDR2 were assigned from the germline V gene (reference sequence) as SGHNT and YYREEE. Reading from cysteine to phenylalanine, the CDR3 counts 11 amino acids. Of the read, only the CDR3 DNA is kept; its 33 bases are in frame from base 1. V is clipped by 4 bases and J by 3 bases, and the sequence between their germline boundaries is 3 bases long. The sequenced material came from PBMCs or T cells enriched from blood (not recorded which). The V and J segments used are TRBV5-4 and TRBJ2-3; the D gene identity is not certain. This TCR was recovered from a woman aged 40 to 50 who had recovered from COVID-19. The CDR3 is CASSTTDTQYF. In nucleotides, the sequence is TGTGCCAGCAGCACTACAGATACGCAGTATTTT.